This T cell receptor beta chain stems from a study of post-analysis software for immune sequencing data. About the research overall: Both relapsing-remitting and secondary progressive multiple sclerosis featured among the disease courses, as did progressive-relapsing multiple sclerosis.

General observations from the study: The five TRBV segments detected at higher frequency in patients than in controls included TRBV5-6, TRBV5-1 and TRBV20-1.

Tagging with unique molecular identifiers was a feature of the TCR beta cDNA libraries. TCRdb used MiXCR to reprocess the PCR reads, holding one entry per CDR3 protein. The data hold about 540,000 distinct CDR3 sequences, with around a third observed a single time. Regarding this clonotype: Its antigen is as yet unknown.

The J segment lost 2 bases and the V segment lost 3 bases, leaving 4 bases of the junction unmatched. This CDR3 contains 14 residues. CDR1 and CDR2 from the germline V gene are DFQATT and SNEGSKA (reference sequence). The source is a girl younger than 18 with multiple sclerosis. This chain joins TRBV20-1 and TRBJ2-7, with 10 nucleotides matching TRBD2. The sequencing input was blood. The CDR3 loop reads CSARLAGETYEQYF. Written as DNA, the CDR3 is TGCAGTGCTAGGCTAGCGGGGGAAACCTACGAGCAGTACTTC.